The text below deals with one T cell receptor (beta chain). Its specific antigen is unknown. The input lacks base qualities; no much larger clone sits a single base away. These data belong to a study of control samples from healthy donors and cancer patients (dated by TCRdb to 2018 to 2021). Library preparation was by the immunoSEQ multiplex PCR assay. This is the immuneACCESS table as TCRdb keeps it, with only in-frame sequences that have V and J called. A part of the clones is gone; compared with another copy, unresolved V genes explain less than half, and the rest is unexplained. In all, the sample holds more than 95,000 clones, and approximately 90% of those were seen once. The top ten clones comprise over 2% of the sample. The CDR3 holds 16 amino acids from the cysteine to the phenylalanine. Just the 48-base CDR3 DNA is kept, in frame starting at base 1. V sheds 3 bases and J sheds 5 bases, leaving 20 bases between their ends. Sequences SGDLS (CDR1) and YYNGEE (CDR2) are obtained from the germline V gene.

This TCR derives from a woman between 65 and 79 years old in good health. Sequencing was carried out using blood. Recombination connected TRBV9 to TRBJ2-5, and the D gene may be TRBD2, 6 bases matching. The CDR3 amino acid sequence is: CASSALGGTLGETQYF. The nucleotide sequence reads as follows: TGTGCCAGCAGCGCCCTTGGCGGGACCCTGGGGGAGACCCAGTACTTC.